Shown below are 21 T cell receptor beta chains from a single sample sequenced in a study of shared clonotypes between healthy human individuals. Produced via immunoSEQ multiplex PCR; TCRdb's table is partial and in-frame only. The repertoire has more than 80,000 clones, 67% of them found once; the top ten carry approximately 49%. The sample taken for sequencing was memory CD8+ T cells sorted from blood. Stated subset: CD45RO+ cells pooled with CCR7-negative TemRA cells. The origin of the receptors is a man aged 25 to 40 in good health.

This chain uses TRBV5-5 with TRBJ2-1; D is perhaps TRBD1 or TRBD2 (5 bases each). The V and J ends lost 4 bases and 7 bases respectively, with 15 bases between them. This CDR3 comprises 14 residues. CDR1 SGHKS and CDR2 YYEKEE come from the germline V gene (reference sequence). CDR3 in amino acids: CASSATGRLNEQFF. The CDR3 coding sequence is TGTGCCAGCAGCGCCACGGGGCGACTTAATGAGCAGTTCTTC. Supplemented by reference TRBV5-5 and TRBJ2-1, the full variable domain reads DAGVTQSPTHLIKTRGQQVTLRCSPISGHKSVSWYQQVLGQGPQFIFQYYEKEERGRGNFPDRFSARQFPNYSSELNVNALLLGDSALYLCASSATGRLNEQFFGPGTRLTVL.

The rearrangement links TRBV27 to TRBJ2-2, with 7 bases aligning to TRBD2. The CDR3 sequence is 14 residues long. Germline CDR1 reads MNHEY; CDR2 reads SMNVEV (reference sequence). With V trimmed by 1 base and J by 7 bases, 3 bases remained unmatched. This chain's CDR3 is CASSLYGGNGELFF. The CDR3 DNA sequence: TGTGCCAGCAGTTTATACGGGGGGAACGGGGAGCTGTTTTTT.

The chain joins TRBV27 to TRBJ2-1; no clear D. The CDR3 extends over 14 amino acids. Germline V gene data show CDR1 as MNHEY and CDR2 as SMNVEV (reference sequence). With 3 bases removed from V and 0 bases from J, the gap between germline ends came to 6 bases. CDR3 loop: CASSLGTSYNEQFF. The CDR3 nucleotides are TGTGCCAGCAGTTTGGGAACCTCCTACAATGAGCAGTTCTTC.

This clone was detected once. The CDR3 protein is CASSLERTADTQYF. CDR3 DNA sequence: TGTGCCAGCAGCTTGGAAAGGACAGCAGATACGCAGTATTTT. V and J are TRBV5-6 and TRBJ2-3; possible D gene TRBD1, 6 bases. Deletions cut 0 bases from V and 4 bases from J, with 9 bases between. In germline, CDR1 is SGHDT, CDR2 YYEEEE. The CDR3 consists of 14 residues.

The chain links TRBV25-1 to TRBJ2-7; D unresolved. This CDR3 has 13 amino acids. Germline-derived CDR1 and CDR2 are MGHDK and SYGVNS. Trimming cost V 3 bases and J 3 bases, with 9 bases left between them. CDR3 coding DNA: TGTGCCAGCAGTGAGGGTTGTGGCTACGAGCAGTACTTC. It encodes CASSEGCGYEQYF.

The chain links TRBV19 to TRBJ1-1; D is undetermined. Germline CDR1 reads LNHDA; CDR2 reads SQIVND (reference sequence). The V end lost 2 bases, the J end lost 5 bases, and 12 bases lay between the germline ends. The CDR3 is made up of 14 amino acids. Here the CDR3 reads CASSIPGLGTEAFF. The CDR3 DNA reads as TGTGCCAGTAGTATACCCGGGCTAGGGACTGAAGCTTTCTTT.

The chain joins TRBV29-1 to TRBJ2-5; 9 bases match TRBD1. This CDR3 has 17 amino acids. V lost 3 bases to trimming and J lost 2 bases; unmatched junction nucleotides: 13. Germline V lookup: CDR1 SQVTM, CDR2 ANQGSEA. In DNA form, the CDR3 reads TGCAGCGTTGATGGGACAGGGCAACTCGCGGGTCAAGAGACCCAGTACTTC. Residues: CSVDGTGQLAGQETQYF.

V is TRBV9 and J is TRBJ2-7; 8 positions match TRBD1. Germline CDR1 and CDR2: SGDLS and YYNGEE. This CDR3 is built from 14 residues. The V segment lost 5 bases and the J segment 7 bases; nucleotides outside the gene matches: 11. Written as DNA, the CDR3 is TGTGCCAGCAGTAGAGACCCAGGGGGCGCGGAGCAGTACTTC. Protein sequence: CASSRDPGGAEQYF.

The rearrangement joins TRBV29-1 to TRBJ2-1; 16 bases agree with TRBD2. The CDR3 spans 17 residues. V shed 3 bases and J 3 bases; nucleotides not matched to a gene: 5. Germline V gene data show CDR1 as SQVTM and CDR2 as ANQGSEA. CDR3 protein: CSVDGTSGRAFYNEQFF. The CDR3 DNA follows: TGCAGCGTTGACGGGACTAGCGGGAGGGCCTTCTACAATGAGCAGTTCTTC.

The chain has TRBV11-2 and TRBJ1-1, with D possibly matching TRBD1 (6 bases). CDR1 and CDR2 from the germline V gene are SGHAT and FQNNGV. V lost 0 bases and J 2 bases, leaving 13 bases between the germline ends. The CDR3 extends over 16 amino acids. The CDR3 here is CASSLEWGARNTEAFF. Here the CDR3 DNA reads TGTGCCAGCAGCTTAGAATGGGGGGCGAGAAACACTGAAGCTTTCTTT.

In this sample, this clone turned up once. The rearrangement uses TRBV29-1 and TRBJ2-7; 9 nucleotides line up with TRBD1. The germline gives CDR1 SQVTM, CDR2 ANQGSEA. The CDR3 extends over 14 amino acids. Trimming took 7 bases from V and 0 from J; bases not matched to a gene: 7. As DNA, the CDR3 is TGCAGCGCAAGACAGGGGGTTCTCTCCTACGAGCAGTACTTC. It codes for CSARQGVLSYEQYF.

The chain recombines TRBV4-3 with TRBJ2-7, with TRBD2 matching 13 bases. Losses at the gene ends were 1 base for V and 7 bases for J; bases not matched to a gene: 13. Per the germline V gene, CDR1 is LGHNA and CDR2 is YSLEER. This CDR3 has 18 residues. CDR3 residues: CASSQVTIPGLAGREQYF. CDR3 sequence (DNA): TGCGCCAGCAGCCAAGTTACAATCCCGGGACTAGCGGGAAGGGAGCAGTACTTC.

The CDR3 region has the DNA TGTGCCAGCAGCGCCACCGGGACAGGGCCGGGAGAGCAGTACTTC. Amino acids: CASSATGTGPGEQYF. The chain combines TRBV9 with TRBJ2-7; 9 bases fit TRBD1. Germline V gene data show CDR1 as SGDLS and CDR2 as YYNGEE. Losses at the gene ends were 3 bases for V and 7 bases for J; bases not matched to a gene: 11. This CDR3 has 15 amino acids.

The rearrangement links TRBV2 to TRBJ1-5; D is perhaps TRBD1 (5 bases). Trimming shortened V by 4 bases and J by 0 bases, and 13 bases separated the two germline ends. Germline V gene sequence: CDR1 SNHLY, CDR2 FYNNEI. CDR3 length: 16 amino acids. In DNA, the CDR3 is TGTGCCAGCAGTGGAAAGAGGGGATATAGCAATCAGCCCCAGCATTTT. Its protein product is CASSGKRGYSNQPQHF.

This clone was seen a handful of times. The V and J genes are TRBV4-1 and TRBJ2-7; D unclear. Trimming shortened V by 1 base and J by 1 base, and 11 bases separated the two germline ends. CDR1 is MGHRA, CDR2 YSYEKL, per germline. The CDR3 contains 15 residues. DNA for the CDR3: TGCGCCAGCAGCCAAGTGCAGGATACTTCCTACGAGCAGTACTTC. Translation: CASSQVQDTSYEQYF.

The CDR3 DNA follows: TGTGCCAGCAGTTTGGGGGACTCCTACGAGCAGTACTTC. Amino acid sequence: CASSLGDSYEQYF. This chain links TRBV28 with TRBJ2-7; D assignment may be TRBD1 or TRBD2 (5 bases each). This CDR3 comprises 13 residues. Looked up from germline, CDR1 is MDHEN and CDR2 is SYDVKM. The V end was cut by 3 bases, the J end by 0 bases, with 6 bases between.

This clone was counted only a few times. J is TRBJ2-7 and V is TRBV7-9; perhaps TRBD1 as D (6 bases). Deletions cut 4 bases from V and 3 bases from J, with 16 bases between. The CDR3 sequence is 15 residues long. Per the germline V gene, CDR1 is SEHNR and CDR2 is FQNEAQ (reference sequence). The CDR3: CASSSRTVGSYEQYF. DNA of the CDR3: TGTGCCAGCAGCTCCCGGACAGTGGGTAGCTACGAGCAGTACTTC.

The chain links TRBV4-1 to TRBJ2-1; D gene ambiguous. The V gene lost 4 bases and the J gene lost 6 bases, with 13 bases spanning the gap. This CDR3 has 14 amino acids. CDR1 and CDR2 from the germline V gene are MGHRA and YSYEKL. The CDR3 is CASSLLLLVNEQFF. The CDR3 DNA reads TGCGCCAGCAGCCTCCTACTGCTCGTCAATGAGCAGTTCTTC.

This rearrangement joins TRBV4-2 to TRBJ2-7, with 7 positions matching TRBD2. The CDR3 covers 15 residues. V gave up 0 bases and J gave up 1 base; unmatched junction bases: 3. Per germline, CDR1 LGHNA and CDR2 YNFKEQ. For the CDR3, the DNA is TGTGCCAGCAGCCAAGATGCGGGAGCATCCTACGAGCAGTACTTC. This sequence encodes CASSQDAGASYEQYF.

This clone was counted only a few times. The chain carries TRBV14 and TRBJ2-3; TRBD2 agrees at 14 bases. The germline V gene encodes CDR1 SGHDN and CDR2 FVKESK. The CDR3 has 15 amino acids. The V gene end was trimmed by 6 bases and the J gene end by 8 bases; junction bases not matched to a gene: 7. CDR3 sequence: CASSWGTSGRGTQYF. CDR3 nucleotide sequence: TGTGCCAGCAGTTGGGGGACTAGCGGGAGAGGTACGCAGTATTTT.

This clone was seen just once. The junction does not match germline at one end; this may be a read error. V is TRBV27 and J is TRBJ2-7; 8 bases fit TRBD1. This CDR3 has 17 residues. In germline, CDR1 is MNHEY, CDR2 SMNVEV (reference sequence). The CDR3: CASTLGLRDRGGHEQYF. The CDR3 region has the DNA TGTGCCAGCACTTTAGGTTTACGAGACAGGGGCGGACACGAGCAGTACTTC.